The 17 T cell receptor beta chains presented below share a single source sample, sequenced in a study of chemoradiotherapy in HPV16-positive cancers. Here immunoSEQ multiplex PCR was the method, and the copy in TCRdb shows in-frame clones only, minus some. The sample lists approximately 6,400 clones; roughly 80% were seen once. The sample was tumor tissue, taken from a patient who underwent chemoradiotherapy. The receptors originated from a human donor with HPV-associated anogenital cancer.

This clone appeared a single time. This chain connects TRBV27 to TRBJ1-4, with D maybe TRBD1 (6 bases). V lost 4 bases to trimming and J lost 0 bases, with 36 bases between them. The V gene's germline CDR1 is MNHEY and CDR2 SMNVEV (reference sequence). The CDR3 is 24 amino acids. The CDR3 DNA is TGTGCCAGCAGTTCCGAGGGGGAGGACCCCCCTGTGCCAGCCCTGTATTCAACTAATGAAAAACTGTTTTTT. It specifies CASSSEGEDPPVPALYSTNEKLFF.

This clone has more than one count but fewer than ten. The chain is built from TRBV6-4 and TRBJ1-1; D uncertain. Trimming cost V 0 bases and J 13 bases, with 3 bases left between them. CDR1 is MRHNA, CDR2 SNTAGT, per germline. CDR3 length: 9 residues. As DNA, the CDR3 is TGTGCCAGCAGTGACTCGCTTTTCTTT. Residues: CASSDSLFF.

This chain uses TRBV2 with TRBJ1-4; 7 bases align to TRBD1. CDR1 and CDR2 (germline): SNHLY, FYNNEI. Trimming removed 5 bases from V and 0 bases from J; junction bases left unmatched: 12. This CDR3 region has 18 residues. CDR3 in DNA: TGTGCCAGCAGTTGGGACAGTAACAACTTAGCAACTAATGAAAAACTGTTTTTT. Amino acid sequence: CASSWDSNNLATNEKLFF.

V is TRBV15 and J is TRBJ2-7; 7 bases line up with TRBD2. Germline V gene data show CDR1 as LNHNV and CDR2 as YYDKDF (reference sequence). The CDR3 is made up of 16 amino acids. V dropped 0 bases and J dropped 0; count of bases not matched to a gene: 5. CDR3 region: CATSREAAGSSYEQYF. The CDR3 DNA follows: TGTGCCACCAGCAGAGAAGCAGCGGGAAGCTCCTACGAGCAGTACTTC.

This clone was seen once. The chain combines TRBV5-4 with TRBJ2-2; D uncertain. From germline, CDR1 is SGHNT and CDR2 YYREEE (reference sequence). With 4 bases removed from V and 4 bases from J, the gap between germline ends came to 14 bases. The CDR3 runs to 15 residues. CDR3 amino acids: CASSINLVPTGELFF. The CDR3 nucleotides are TGTGCCAGCAGCATAAACCTCGTTCCCACCGGGGAGCTGTTTTTT. Full variable domain (outside the CDR3, taken from reference TRBV5-4 and TRBJ2-2): ETGVTQSPTHLIKTRGQQVTLRCSSQSGHNTVSWYQQALGQGPQFIFQYYREEENGRGNFPPRFSGLQFPNYSSELNVNALELDDSALYLCASSINLVPTGELFFGEGSRLTVL.

This chain uses TRBV5-1 with TRBJ1-4, with D perhaps TRBD1 (5 bases). The CDR3 extends over 12 amino acids. Germline V gene sequence: CDR1 SGHRS, CDR2 YFSETQ. V was trimmed by 5 bases and J by 8 bases, leaving 10 bases between them. This chain's CDR3 is CASRGQGEKLFF. CDR3 DNA: TGCGCCAGCAGGGGGCAAGGCGAAAAACTGTTTTTT.

This clone has more than one count but fewer than ten. The rearrangement joins TRBV9 to TRBJ2-1, with D unclear. The germline CDR1 and CDR2 sequences are SGDLS and YYNGEE. Trimming took 0 bases from V and 4 from J, leaving 14 bases between them. The CDR3 is 16 residues long. The CDR3 protein is CASSVEARAKYNEQFF. Written as DNA, the CDR3 is TGTGCCAGCAGCGTAGAGGCTAGGGCGAAATACAATGAGCAGTTCTTC.

This chain joins TRBV2 and TRBJ2-7, with D possibly being TRBD1 (6 bases). Germline CDR1 SNHLY, CDR2 FYNNEI. V shed 4 bases and J shed 6 bases, with 10 bases lying between them. The CDR3 totals 12 residues. The chain's CDR3 is CASSVGDTEQYF. As DNA, the CDR3 is TGTGCCAGCAGTGTGGGGGACACCGAGCAGTACTTC.

The chain employs TRBV9 and TRBJ2-3, with 11 bases matching TRBD2. The germline V gene encodes CDR1 SGDLS and CDR2 YYNGEE. The CDR3 totals 17 residues. V was clipped by 1 base and J by 4 bases; unmatched bases: 8. The CDR3 loop is CASSVTSGRLEADTQYF. The CDR3 DNA is TGTGCCAGCAGCGTAACTAGCGGGAGATTAGAAGCAGATACGCAGTATTTT.

This clone occurred a few times. This chain links TRBV5-6 with TRBJ2-6, with 7 bases identical to TRBD1. The V gene's germline CDR1 is SGHDT and CDR2 YYEEEE. This CDR3 spans 18 amino acids. The V and J ends lost 0 bases and 0 bases, in that order; junction bases with no gene match: 6. The CDR3 here is CASSLGTGASSGANVLTF. The CDR3 nucleotides are TGTGCCAGCAGCTTGGGGACAGGAGCTTCCTCTGGGGCCAACGTCCTGACTTTC.

The chain links TRBV27 to TRBJ1-1, with D possibly TRBD1 on 5 matching bases. The CDR3 totals 12 residues. Trimming stripped 5 bases from V and 5 bases from J, with 9 bases between. Germline lookup yields CDR1 MNHEY and CDR2 SMNVEV (reference sequence). This CDR3 reads CASSDRRTEAFF. For the CDR3, the DNA is TGTGCCAGCAGTGACAGAAGAACTGAAGCTTTCTTT.

This chain links TRBV2 with TRBJ2-3; D unclear. Germline V lookup: CDR1 SNHLY, CDR2 FYNNEI. V was cut by 8 bases and J by 0 bases, with 18 bases left in between. The CDR3 extends over 16 amino acids. The CDR3 coding sequence is TGTGCCAGCCGACTGGAAAGGTCACCTAGCACAGATACGCAGTATTTT. Its protein product is CASRLERSPSTDTQYF.

This chain uses TRBV9 with TRBJ2-5; tentatively, D is TRBD1 (6 bases). Germline lookup yields CDR1 SGDLS and CDR2 YYNGEE. The CDR3 runs 16 residues. V was trimmed by 3 bases and J by 0 bases, leaving 15 bases between them. CDR3 sequence reads: CASSGAQGHNQETQYF. Here the CDR3 DNA reads TGTGCCAGCAGCGGTGCCCAGGGACACAACCAAGAGACCCAGTACTTC.

The chain combines TRBV5-6 with TRBJ1-5, with 9 nucleotides matching TRBD1. V dropped 0 bases and J dropped 6; count of bases not matched to a gene: 1. The germline gives CDR1 SGHDT, CDR2 YYEEEE. This CDR3 is 14 amino acids long. The DNA of the CDR3 is TGTGCCAGCAGCTTGGGGACAGGGGCTCAGCCCCAGCATTTT. It specifies CASSLGTGAQPQHF.

V gene TRBV25-1 combines with J gene TRBJ2-6; the D is unclear. Germline loops: CDR1 MGHDK, CDR2 SYGVNS. The CDR3 has 15 residues. V lost 4 bases and J 2 bases, leaving 9 bases between the germline ends. CDR3 loop: CASSVLGAGANVLTF. As DNA, the CDR3 is TGTGCCAGCAGTGTCCTTGGCGCTGGGGCCAACGTCCTGACTTTC. Full variable domain (rest looked up from reference TRBV25-1 and TRBJ2-6): EADIYQTPRYLVIGTGKKITLECSQTMGHDKMYWYQQDPGMELHLIHYSYGVNSTEKGDLSSESTVSRIRTEHFPLTLESARPSHTSQYLCASSVLGAGANVLTFGAGSRLTVL.

The rearrangement uses TRBV7-2 and TRBJ2-1; no firm D call. Trimming cost V 0 bases and J 4 bases, with 10 bases left between them. Germline assignment: CDR1 SGHTA and CDR2 FQGNSA. This CDR3 spans 15 amino acids. The CDR3 sequence: CASSLATRVYNEQFF. The CDR3 nucleotides read TGTGCCAGCAGCTTAGCGACAAGGGTATACAATGAGCAGTTCTTC.

The chain uses TRBV2 and TRBJ2-3; D could derive from TRBD1 or TRBD2 (6 bases each). The V gene lost 7 bases and the J gene lost 3 bases, with 17 bases spanning the gap. CDR3 length: 15 residues. CDR1 is SNHLY and CDR2 is FYNNEI in the germline V gene. CDR3 sequence: CASTRGRVGTDTQYF. The CDR3 nucleotides are TGTGCCAGCACCCGGGGGCGAGTAGGTACAGATACGCAGTATTTT.